Shown below are 31 T cell receptor beta chains from a single sample sequenced in a study of CD8+ T cells in alopecia areata. The treatment denotes: oral pan-JAK inhibitor, 5-10 mg twice daily. Reverse transcribed after extraction, RNA yielded cDNA as the sequencing template. Only in-frame clones appear in the TCRdb table, and some are missing; sequencing was by immunoSEQ multiplex PCR. The sample lists nearly 95,000 clones, around 70% occurring once. The source was CD8+ T cells sorted from blood, collected at roughly week 45, from a patient treated with tofacitinib. The source is a human donor with alopecia areata.

As regards this clone: Other DNA sequences in the sample encode the same CDR3. This chain links TRBV7-9 with TRBJ1-5, with no clear D. V dropped 1 base and J dropped 6 bases, with 4 bases sitting between them. The CDR3 totals 12 residues. CDR1 is SEHNR and CDR2 is FQNEAQ in the germline V gene (reference sequence). The CDR3 protein is CASSLGGQPQHF. Written as DNA, the CDR3 is TGTGCCAGCAGCTTAGGGGGTCAGCCCCAGCATTTT.

This chain links TRBV6-5 with TRBJ1-1; 7 nucleotides line up with TRBD1. CDR3 length: 15 amino acids. CDR1 MNHEY and CDR2 SVGAGI come from the germline V gene. V was pared by 2 bases and J by 1 base, with 4 bases of the junction left unmatched. The CDR3 here is CASSYEEGANTEAFF. The CDR3 nucleotides read TGTGCCAGCAGTTACGAGGAGGGGGCGAACACTGAAGCTTTCTTT.

The V gene is TRBV6-6, the J gene TRBJ2-7; tentatively, D is TRBD1 or TRBD2 (6 bases each). CDR1 is MNHNY and CDR2 is SVGAGI in the germline V gene (reference sequence). The V end lost 4 bases, the J end lost 4 bases, and 14 bases lay between the germline ends. CDR3 length: 14 residues. CDR3 coding DNA: TGTGCCAGCAGTTCCAATCCGGGGGCTTACGAGCAGTACTTC. As protein: CASSSNPGAYEQYF.

The gene calls are TRBV19 and TRBJ1-1; unclear D gene. V gave up 9 bases and J gave up 4 bases, with 15 bases separating them. Germline V gene lookup returns CDR1 LNHDA and CDR2 SQIVND (reference sequence). This CDR3 has 13 residues. The CDR3 DNA reads as TGTGCCAGCGGTCGGGGAGTAGGCACTGAAGCTTTCTTT. Translated: CASGRGVGTEAFF.

The chain recombines TRBV7-9 with TRBJ1-2; D call uncertain. Germline CDR1 SEHNR, CDR2 FQNEAQ (reference sequence). The CDR3 runs to 12 residues. Trimming stripped 1 base from V and 8 bases from J, with 8 bases between. In nucleotides, the CDR3 is TGTGCCAGCAGCTTAGGAGGGAGAGGCTACACCTTC. Residues: CASSLGGRGYTF.

This chain connects TRBV19 to TRBJ1-1; 7 nucleotides align to TRBD1. The CDR3 covers 15 residues. Trimming removed 1 base from V and 5 bases from J; junction bases left unmatched: 7. Germline V gene data show CDR1 as LNHDA and CDR2 as SQIVND (reference sequence). The CDR3: CASSIASTGVTEAFF. The CDR3 DNA sequence: TGTGCCAGTAGTATAGCGTCAACAGGGGTTACTGAAGCTTTCTTT.

V gene TRBV13 combines with J gene TRBJ2-5; 7 bases fit TRBD1. Germline V gives CDR1 PRHDT, CDR2 FYEKMQ (reference sequence). The length of the CDR3 is 18 residues. V lost 5 bases, J lost 1 base, and 16 bases stayed unmatched. The CDR3 bases are TGTGCCAGCAGCGATGTGGGACAGACAAACTGGGGCCAAGAGACCCAGTACTTC. Encoded protein: CASSDVGQTNWGQETQYF.

This chain joins TRBV30 and TRBJ1-1; the D gene is possibly TRBD1 (6 bases). CDR1 and CDR2 (germline): GTSNPN, SVGIG (reference sequence). V lost 3 bases, J lost 3 bases, and 8 bases lay in between. This CDR3 is 12 amino acids long. The CDR3 nucleotides are TGTGCCTGGAGGACAGGCTACACTGAAGCTTTCTTT. Residues: CAWRTGYTEAFF. Combining the CDR3 with reference TRBV30 and TRBJ1-1 gives the whole variable domain SQTIHQWPATLVQPVGSPLSLECTVEGTSNPNLYWYRQAAGRGLQLLFYSVGIGQISSEVPQNLSASRPQDRQFILSSKKLLLSDSGFYLCAWRTGYTEAFFGQGTRLTVV.

The chain uses TRBV10-2 and TRBJ1-4; D remains unclear. The CDR3 is made up of 13 amino acids. The V end lost 4 bases, the J end lost 8 bases, and 11 bases lay between the germline ends. CDR1 and CDR2 (germline): WSHSY, SAAADI. CDR3 DNA sequence: TGCGCCAGCAGTGTTGGAGGGAACGAAAAACTGTTTTTT. Translation gives CASSVGGNEKLFF.

V is TRBV7-9 and J is TRBJ2-7, with D maybe TRBD2 (5 bases). The CDR3 is 13 amino acids. CDR1 SEHNR and CDR2 FQNEAQ come from the germline V gene (reference sequence). Trimming pared 1 base from V and 4 bases from J, leaving 8 bases between. Written as DNA, the CDR3 is TGTGCCAGCAGCTTAGTTGGAGGTTACGAGCAGTACTTC. Its translation is CASSLVGGYEQYF.

This clone was seen a few times. The CDR3 DNA sequence: TGTGCCAGCAGCTTAGGCGGGGGCACCACAGATACGCAGTATTTT. It yields the protein CASSLGGGTTDTQYF. The chain couples TRBV7-2 to TRBJ2-3; perhaps TRBD2 as D (7 bases). V gave up 1 base and J gave up 2 bases, with 10 bases separating them. The CDR3 is 15 amino acids. Per germline, CDR1 SGHTA and CDR2 FQGNSA.

The chain couples TRBV4-3 to TRBJ2-7; 8 bases fit TRBD2. After removal of 0 bases from V and 7 bases from J, the junction contained 11 bases not matched to a gene. Germline CDR1 is LGHNA and CDR2 is YSLEER. The CDR3 has 16 residues. CDR3 sequence: CASSQELAGTSWEQYF. The CDR3 DNA reads TGCGCCAGCAGCCAAGAATTAGCGGGGACTTCATGGGAGCAGTACTTC.

CDR3 loop: CASSLKQTGDDGYTF. The CDR3 coding sequence is TGTGCCAGCAGCTTAAAGCAAACAGGGGATGATGGCTACACCTTC. V gene TRBV13 combines with J gene TRBJ1-2; 7 bases map to TRBD1. From germline, CDR1 is PRHDT and CDR2 FYEKMQ (reference sequence). Germline trimming cut 2 bases from V and 6 bases from J; bases unmatched to any gene: 9. The CDR3 is made up of 15 amino acids.

The chain is built from TRBV15 and TRBJ1-1; perhaps TRBD1 as D (5 bases). With 9 bases removed from V and 4 bases from J, the gap between germline ends came to 18 bases. CDR1 LNHNV and CDR2 YYDKDF come from the germline V gene (reference sequence). CDR3 length: 14 residues. The CDR3 loop reads CATSTGRKGTEAFF. DNA for the CDR3: TGTGCCACTTCAACGGGGCGAAAGGGCACTGAAGCTTTCTTT.

The chain carries TRBV5-6 and TRBJ2-7, with TRBD1 matching 11 bases. Losses at the gene ends were 4 bases for V and 1 base for J; bases not matched to a gene: 4. This CDR3 is 15 amino acids long. CDR1 SGHDT and CDR2 YYEEEE come from the germline V gene. DNA of the CDR3: TGTGCCAGCAGCCTCGGGACAGGGGGTTCCTACGAGCAGTACTTC. Translated: CASSLGTGGSYEQYF.

Details on this clone: Other DNA sequences in this sample translate to the same CDR3. This rearrangement joins TRBV29-1 to TRBJ2-7; D remains ambiguous. From germline, CDR1 is SQVTM and CDR2 ANQGSEA. V was cut by 0 bases and J by 3 bases, with 6 bases left in between. The length of the CDR3 is 12 residues. CDR3 protein: CSVEEGSYEQYF. The DNA of the CDR3 is TGCAGCGTTGAAGAGGGTAGCTACGAGCAGTACTTC.

V usage is TRBV19 and J usage is TRBJ1-1; weak D call: TRBD1 (6 bases). Trimming shortened V by 8 bases and J by 6 bases, and 19 bases separated the two germline ends. The CDR3 spans 14 residues. Germline V gene sequence: CDR1 LNHDA, CDR2 SQIVND (reference sequence). The CDR3 region is CASDLGGSTSEAFF. The CDR3 DNA sequence: TGTGCCAGTGATTTGGGGGGCTCGACTTCTGAAGCTTTCTTT.

This rearrangement joins TRBV27 to TRBJ2-7; 10 bases map to TRBD1. Germline V gives CDR1 MNHEY, CDR2 SMNVEV (reference sequence). With V trimmed by 6 bases and J by 5 bases, 7 bases remained unmatched. The CDR3 covers 14 residues. The CDR3 nucleotides are TGTGCCAGCAGCCAACCCGGGACAGGGGACGAGCAGTACTTC. Translated, it gives CASSQPGTGDEQYF.

The chain combines TRBV7-8 with TRBJ1-5; a possible D gene is TRBD1 (6 bases). Germline assignment: CDR1 SGHVS and CDR2 FQNEAQ. Between the trimmed V and J ends, which lost 0 bases and 2 bases, there was a span of 11 bases. This CDR3 comprises 16 residues. The DNA for the CDR3 is TGTGCCAGCAGCTTAGCAGGGCCAGGGGGCAATCAGCCCCAGCATTTT. It encodes CASSLAGPGGNQPQHF.

This clone was seen a single time. V gene TRBV13 combines with J gene TRBJ1-1; tentatively, D is TRBD1 (5 bases). V was clipped by 5 bases and J by 3 bases, with 7 bases between them. The CDR3 covers 12 residues. The germline V gene encodes CDR1 PRHDT and CDR2 FYEKMQ (reference sequence). The CDR3 nucleotides read TGTGCCAGCAGCCGGGGGGACACTGAAGCTTTCTTT. Residues: CASSRGDTEAFF.

The chain uses TRBV2 and TRBJ2-1; a weak D match, TRBD2 (7 bases). The CDR3 has 15 residues. Per germline, CDR1 SNHLY and CDR2 FYNNEI. Trimming stripped 4 bases from V and 7 bases from J, with 17 bases between. Written as DNA, the CDR3 is TGTGCCAGCAGTGGAATGGGGGGGCCATTAAATGAGCAGTTCTTC. This gives the protein CASSGMGGPLNEQFF.

This chain uses TRBV6-6 with TRBJ1-2; D not certain. CDR3 length equals 15 residues. Germline V lookup: CDR1 MNHNY, CDR2 SVGAGI (reference sequence). Trimming stripped 0 bases from V and 2 bases from J, with 10 bases between. DNA for the CDR3: TGTGCCAGCAGTTACTCCCGGACGGGGAACTATGGCTACACCTTC. It encodes CASSYSRTGNYGYTF.

The rearrangement links TRBV30 to TRBJ2-7, with 9 bases aligning to TRBD1. V was clipped by 2 bases and J by 6 bases; unmatched bases: 8. This CDR3 contains 14 residues. Germline CDR1 and CDR2: GTSNPN and SVGIG (reference sequence). The chain's CDR3 is CAWSWGTGPGEQYF. The DNA of the CDR3 is TGTGCCTGGAGTTGGGGGACAGGGCCGGGCGAGCAGTACTTC.

This clone turned up a few times. The chain has TRBV7-2 and TRBJ2-7; the D gene is possibly TRBD1 (5 bases). CDR3 size: 12 residues. Trimming cost V 5 bases and J 6 bases, with 11 bases left between them. Germline V gene lookup returns CDR1 SGHTA and CDR2 FQGNSA. The CDR3 sequence is CASSPRQGEQYF. In nucleotides, the CDR3 is TGTGCCAGCAGCCCCCGGCAGGGCGAGCAGTACTTC.

This clone was observed a few times. The rearrangement links TRBV2 to TRBJ1-2; D is ambiguous. V lost 8 bases, J lost 2 bases, and 21 bases lay in between. Germline CDR1 is SNHLY and CDR2 is FYNNEI. This CDR3 region has 16 residues. The CDR3 DNA reads as TGTGCCAGCGACGAGGGCCCGGGCCTAAGAAACTATGGCTACACCTTC. This translates into CASDEGPGLRNYGYTF. Supplemented by reference TRBV2 and TRBJ1-2, the full variable domain reads EPEVTQTPSHQVTQMGQEVILRCVPISNHLYFYWYRQILGQKVEFLVSFYNNEISEKSEIFDDQFSVERPDGSNFTLKIRSTKLEDSAMYFCASDEGPGLRNYGYTFGSGTRLTVV.

This clone showed up just a few times. This chain connects TRBV4-3 to TRBJ2-3, with a weak D call TRBD2 (5 bases). The CDR3 totals 14 residues. Trimming took off 3 bases at V and 4 bases at J, with 11 bases between the two ends. Germline V gives CDR1 LGHNA, CDR2 YSLEER. Written as DNA, the CDR3 is TGCGCCAGCAGCCAGGGAGACGGGGCAGATACGCAGTATTTT. Translation: CASSQGDGADTQYF.

This clone was seen a few times. The V and J genes are TRBV4-3 and TRBJ1-1; D is ambiguous. The CDR3 extends over 14 amino acids. Looked up from germline, CDR1 is LGHNA and CDR2 is YSLEER. V shed 3 bases and J shed 6 bases, with 14 bases lying between them. The DNA of the CDR3 is TGCGCCAGCAGCCAGACCGAGGGTACCGCTGAAGCTTTCTTT. It is translated as CASSQTEGTAEAFF.

The V call is TRBV10-3, the J call TRBJ1-1, with D possibly being TRBD1 (5 bases). The V gene lost 10 bases and the J gene lost 5 bases, with 14 bases spanning the gap. The length of the CDR3 is 12 residues. The germline V gene encodes CDR1 ENHRY and CDR2 SYGVKD. CDR3 region: CATIGGKTEAFF. DNA for the CDR3: TGTGCCACCATTGGGGGGAAGACTGAAGCTTTCTTT.

The chain joins TRBV4-3 to TRBJ2-4; possible D gene TRBD2, 7 bases. Per the germline V gene, CDR1 is LGHNA and CDR2 is YSLEER. The CDR3 length is 14 residues. V was shortened by 5 bases and J by 6 bases, with 14 bases between the two germline ends. The chain's CDR3 is CASSSTGGRNIQYF. CDR3 nucleotides: TGCGCCAGCAGCTCTACGGGGGGCAGAAACATTCAGTACTTC.

The rearrangement links TRBV29-1 to TRBJ2-7; TRBD2 is a possible D gene (6 bases). The CDR3 is made up of 14 amino acids. In germline, CDR1 is SQVTM, CDR2 ANQGSEA. V shed 5 bases and J shed 6 bases, with 20 bases lying between them. CDR3 amino acids: CSVLSGPSGGEQYF. CDR3 nucleotides: TGCAGCGTTCTAAGCGGGCCCTCCGGCGGCGAGCAGTACTTC.

The chain links TRBV4-3 to TRBJ2-7, with 8 nucleotides matching TRBD1. V lost 4 bases to trimming and J lost 2 bases; unmatched junction nucleotides: 7. The germline V gene encodes CDR1 LGHNA and CDR2 YSLEER. The CDR3 covers 15 residues. In DNA form, the CDR3 reads TGCGCCAGCAGCCTAGGAAGACAGGGGACCTACGAGCAGTACTTC. It encodes CASSLGRQGTYEQYF.